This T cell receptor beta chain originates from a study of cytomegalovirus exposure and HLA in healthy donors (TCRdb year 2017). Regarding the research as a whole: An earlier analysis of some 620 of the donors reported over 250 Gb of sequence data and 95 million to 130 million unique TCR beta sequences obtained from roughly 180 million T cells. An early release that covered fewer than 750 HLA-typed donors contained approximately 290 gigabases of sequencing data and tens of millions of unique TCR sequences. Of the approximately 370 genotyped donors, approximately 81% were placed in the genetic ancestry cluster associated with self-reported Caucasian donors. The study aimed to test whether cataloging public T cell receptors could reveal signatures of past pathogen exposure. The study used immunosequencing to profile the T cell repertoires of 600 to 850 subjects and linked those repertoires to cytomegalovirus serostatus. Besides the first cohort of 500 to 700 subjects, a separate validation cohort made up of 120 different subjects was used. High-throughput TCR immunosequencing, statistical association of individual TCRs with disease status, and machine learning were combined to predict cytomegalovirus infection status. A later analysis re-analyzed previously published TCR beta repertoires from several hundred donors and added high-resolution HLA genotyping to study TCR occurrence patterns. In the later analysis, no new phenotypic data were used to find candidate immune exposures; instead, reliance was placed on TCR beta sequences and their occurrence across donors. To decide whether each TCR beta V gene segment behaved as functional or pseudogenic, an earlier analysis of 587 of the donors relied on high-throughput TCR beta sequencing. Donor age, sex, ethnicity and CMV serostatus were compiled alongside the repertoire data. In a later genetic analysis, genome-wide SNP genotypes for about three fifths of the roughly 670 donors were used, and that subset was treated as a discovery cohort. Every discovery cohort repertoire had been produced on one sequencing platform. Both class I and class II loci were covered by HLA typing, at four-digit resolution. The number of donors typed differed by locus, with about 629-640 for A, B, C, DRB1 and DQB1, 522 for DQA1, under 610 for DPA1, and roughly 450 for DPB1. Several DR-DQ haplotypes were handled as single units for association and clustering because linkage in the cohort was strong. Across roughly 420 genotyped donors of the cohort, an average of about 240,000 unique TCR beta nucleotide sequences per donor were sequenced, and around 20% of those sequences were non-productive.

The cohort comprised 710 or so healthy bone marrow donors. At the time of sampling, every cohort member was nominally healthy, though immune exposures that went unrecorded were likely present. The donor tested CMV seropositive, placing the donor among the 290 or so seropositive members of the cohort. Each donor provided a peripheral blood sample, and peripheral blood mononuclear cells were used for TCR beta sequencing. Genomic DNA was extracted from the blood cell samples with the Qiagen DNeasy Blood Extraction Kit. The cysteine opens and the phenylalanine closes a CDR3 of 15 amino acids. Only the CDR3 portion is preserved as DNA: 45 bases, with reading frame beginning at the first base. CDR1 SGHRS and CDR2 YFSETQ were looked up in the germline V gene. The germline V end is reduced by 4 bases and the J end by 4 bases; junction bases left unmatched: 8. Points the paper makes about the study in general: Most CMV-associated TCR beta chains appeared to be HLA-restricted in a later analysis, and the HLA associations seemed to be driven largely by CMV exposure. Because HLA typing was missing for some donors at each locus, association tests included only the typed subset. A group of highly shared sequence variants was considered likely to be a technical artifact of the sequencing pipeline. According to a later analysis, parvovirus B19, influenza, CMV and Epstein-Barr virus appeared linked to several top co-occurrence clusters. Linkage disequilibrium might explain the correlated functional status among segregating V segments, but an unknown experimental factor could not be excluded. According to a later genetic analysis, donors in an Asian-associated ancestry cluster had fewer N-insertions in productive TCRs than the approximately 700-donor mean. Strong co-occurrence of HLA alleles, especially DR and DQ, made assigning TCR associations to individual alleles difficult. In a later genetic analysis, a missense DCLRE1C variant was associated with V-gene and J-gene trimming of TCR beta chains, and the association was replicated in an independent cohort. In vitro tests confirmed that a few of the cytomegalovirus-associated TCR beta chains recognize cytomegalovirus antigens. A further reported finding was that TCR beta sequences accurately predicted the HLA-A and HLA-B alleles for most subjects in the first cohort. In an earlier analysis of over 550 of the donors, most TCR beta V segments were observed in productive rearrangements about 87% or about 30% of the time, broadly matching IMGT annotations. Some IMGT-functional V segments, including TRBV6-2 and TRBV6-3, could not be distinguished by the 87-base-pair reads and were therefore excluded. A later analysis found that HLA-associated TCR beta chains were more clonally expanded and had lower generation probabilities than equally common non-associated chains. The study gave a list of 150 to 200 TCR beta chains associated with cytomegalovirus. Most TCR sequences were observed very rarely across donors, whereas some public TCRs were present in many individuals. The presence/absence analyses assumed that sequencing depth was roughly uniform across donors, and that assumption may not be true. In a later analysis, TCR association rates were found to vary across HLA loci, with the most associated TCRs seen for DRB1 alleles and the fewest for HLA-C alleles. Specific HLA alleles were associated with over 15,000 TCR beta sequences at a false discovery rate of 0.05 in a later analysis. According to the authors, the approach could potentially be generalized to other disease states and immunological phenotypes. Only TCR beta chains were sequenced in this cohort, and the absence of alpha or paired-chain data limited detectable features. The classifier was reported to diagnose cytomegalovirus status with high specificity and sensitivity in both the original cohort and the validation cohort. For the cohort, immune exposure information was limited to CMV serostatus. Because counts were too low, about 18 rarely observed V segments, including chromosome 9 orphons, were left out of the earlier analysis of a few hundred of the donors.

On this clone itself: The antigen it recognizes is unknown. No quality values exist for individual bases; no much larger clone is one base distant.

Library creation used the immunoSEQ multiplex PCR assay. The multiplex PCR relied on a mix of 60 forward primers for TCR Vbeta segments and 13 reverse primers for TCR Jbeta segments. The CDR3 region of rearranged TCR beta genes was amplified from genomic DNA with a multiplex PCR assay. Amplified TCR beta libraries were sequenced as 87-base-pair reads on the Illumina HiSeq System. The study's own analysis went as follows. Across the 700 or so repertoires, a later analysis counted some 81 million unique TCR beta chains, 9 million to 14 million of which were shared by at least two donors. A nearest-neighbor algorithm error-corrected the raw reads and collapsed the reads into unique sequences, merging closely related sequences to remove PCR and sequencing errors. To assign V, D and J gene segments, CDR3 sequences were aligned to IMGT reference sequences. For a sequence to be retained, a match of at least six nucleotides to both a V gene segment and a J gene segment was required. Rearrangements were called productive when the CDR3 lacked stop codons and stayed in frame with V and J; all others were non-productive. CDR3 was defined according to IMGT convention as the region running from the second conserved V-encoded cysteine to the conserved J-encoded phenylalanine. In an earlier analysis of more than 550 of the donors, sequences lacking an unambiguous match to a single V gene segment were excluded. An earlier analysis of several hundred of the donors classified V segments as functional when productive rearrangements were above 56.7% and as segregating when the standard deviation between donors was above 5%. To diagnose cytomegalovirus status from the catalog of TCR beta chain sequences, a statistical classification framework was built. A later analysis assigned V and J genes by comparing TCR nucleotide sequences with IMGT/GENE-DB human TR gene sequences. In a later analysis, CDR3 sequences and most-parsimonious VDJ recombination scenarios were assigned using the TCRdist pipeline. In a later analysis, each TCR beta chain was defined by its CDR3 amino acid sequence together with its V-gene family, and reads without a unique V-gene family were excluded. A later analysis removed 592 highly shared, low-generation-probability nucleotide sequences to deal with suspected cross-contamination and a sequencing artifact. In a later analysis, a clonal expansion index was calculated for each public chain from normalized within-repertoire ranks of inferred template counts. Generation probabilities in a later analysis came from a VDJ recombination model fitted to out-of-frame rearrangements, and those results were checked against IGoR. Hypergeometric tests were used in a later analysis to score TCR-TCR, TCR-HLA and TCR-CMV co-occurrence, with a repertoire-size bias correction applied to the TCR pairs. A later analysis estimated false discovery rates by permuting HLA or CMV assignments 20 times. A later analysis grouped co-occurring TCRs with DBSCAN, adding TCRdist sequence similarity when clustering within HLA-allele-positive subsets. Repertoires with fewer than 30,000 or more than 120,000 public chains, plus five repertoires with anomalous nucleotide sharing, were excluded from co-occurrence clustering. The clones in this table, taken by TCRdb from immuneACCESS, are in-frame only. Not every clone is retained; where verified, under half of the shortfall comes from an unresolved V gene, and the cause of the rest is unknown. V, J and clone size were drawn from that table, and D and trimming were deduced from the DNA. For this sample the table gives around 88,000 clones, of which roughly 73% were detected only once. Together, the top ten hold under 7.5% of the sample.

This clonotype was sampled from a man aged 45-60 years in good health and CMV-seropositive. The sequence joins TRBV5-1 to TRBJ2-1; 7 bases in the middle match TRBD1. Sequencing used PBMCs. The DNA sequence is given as TGCGCCAGCAGCCAAGGGGGCTCACTTTACAATGAGCAGTTCTTC. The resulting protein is CASSQGGSLYNEQFF. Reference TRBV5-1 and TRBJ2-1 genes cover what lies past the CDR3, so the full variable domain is KAGVTQTPRYLIKTRGQQVTLSCSPISGHRSVSWYQQTPGQGLQFLFEYFSETQRNKGNFPGRFSGRQFSNSRSEMNVSTLELGDSALYLCASSQGGSLYNEQFFGPGTRLTVL.